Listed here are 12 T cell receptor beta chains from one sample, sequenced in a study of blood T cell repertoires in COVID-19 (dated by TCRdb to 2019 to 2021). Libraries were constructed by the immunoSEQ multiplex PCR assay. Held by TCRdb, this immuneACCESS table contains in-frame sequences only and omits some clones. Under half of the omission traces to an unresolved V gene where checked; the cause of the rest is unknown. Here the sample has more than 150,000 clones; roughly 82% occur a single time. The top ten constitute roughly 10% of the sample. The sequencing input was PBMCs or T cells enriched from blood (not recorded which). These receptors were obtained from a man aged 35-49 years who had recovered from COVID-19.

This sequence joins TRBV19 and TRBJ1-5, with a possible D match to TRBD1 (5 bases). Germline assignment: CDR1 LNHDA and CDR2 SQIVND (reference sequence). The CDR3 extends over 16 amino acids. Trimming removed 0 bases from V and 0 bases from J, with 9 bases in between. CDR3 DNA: TGTGCCAGTAGTATAGACCCAGGGTCTAGCAATCAGCCCCAGCATTTT. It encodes CASSIDPGSSNQPQHF.

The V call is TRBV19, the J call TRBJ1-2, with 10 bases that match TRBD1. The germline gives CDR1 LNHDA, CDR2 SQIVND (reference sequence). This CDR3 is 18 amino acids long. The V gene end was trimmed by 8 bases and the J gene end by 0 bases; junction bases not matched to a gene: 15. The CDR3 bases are TGTGCCAGTCAAACCGCCCCGGGACAGGGGAAAACTAACTATGGCTACACCTTC. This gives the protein CASQTAPGQGKTNYGYTF.

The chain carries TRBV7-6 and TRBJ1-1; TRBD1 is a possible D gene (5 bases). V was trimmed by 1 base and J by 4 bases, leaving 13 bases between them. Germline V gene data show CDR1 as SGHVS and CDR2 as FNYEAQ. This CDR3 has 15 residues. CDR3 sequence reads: CASSLVAGQGTEAFF. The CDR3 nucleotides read TGTGCCAGCAGCTTAGTAGCGGGCCAGGGCACTGAAGCTTTCTTT.

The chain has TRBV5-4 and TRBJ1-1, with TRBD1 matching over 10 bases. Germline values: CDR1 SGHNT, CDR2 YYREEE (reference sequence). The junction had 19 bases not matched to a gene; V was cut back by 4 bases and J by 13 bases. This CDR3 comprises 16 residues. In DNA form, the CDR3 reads TGTGCCAGCAGCCAGGGGGGTGTCGGACAGGGGGTAGGAATTTTCTTT. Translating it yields CASSQGGVGQGVGIFF. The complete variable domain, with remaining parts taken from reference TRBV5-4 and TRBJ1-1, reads ETGVTQSPTHLIKTRGQQVTLRCSSQSGHNTVSWYQQALGQGPQFIFQYYREEENGRGNFPPRFSGLQFPNYSSELNVNALELDDSALYLCASSQGGVGQGVGIFFGQGTRLTVV.

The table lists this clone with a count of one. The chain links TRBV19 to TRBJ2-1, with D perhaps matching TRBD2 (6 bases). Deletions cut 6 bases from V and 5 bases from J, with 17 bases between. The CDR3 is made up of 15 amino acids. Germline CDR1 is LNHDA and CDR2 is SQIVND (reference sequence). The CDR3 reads CASRRTGLDDNEQFF. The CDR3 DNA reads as TGTGCCAGTAGACGAACGGGACTCGACGACAATGAGCAGTTCTTC. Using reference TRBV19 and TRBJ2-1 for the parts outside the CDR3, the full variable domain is DGGITQSPKYLFRKEGQNVTLSCEQNLNHDAMYWYRQDPGQGLRLIYYSQIVNDFQKGDIAEGYSVSREKKESFPLTVTSAQKNPTAFYLCASRRTGLDDNEQFFGPGTRLTVL.

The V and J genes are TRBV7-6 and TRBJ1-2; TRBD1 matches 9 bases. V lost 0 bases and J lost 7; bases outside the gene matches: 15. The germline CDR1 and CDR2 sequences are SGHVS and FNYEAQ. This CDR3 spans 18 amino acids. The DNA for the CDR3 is TGTGCCAGCAGCTTAGCTGTAGGACAGGGGCTCCGGTCGTCTGGCTACACCTTC. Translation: CASSLAVGQGLRSSGYTF.

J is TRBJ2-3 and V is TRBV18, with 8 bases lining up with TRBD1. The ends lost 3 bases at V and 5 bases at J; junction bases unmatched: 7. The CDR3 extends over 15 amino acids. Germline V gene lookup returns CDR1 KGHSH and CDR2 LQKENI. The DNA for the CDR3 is TGTGCCAGCTCACCGTATCAGGGGGCAGGAGATACGCAGTATTTT. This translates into CASSPYQGAGDTQYF.

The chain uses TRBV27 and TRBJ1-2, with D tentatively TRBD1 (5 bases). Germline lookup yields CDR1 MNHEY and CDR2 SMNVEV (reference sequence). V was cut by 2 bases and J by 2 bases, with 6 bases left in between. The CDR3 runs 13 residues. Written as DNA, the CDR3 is TGTGCCAGCAGTTTAAGACAGAACTATGGCTACACCTTC. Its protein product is CASSLRQNYGYTF.

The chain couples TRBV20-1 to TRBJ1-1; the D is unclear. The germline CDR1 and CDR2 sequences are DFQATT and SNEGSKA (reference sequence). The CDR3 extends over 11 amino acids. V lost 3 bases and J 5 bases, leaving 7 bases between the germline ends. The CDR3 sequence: CSASRRTEAFF. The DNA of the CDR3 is TGCAGTGCTAGTCGCCGGACTGAAGCTTTCTTT.

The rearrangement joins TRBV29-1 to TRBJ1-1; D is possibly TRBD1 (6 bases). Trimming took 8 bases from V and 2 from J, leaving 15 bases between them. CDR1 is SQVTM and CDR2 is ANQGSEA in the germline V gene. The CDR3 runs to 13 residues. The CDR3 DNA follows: TGCAGCCCTAACCGACAGGTAAACACTGAAGCTTTCTTT. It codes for CSPNRQVNTEAFF.

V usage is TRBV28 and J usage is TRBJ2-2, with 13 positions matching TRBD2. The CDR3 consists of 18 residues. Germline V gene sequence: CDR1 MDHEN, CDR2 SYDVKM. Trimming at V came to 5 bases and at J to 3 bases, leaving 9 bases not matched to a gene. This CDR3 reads CASSLIGLAGVYTGELFF. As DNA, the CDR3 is TGTGCCAGCAGTCTGATAGGACTAGCGGGAGTATACACCGGGGAGCTGTTTTTT. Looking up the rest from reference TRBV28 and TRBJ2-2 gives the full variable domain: DVKVTQSSRYLVKRTGEKVFLECVQDMDHENMFWYRQDPGLGLRLIYFSYDVKMKEKGDIPEGYSVSREKKERFSLILESASTNQTSMYLCASSLIGLAGVYTGELFFGEGSRLTVL.

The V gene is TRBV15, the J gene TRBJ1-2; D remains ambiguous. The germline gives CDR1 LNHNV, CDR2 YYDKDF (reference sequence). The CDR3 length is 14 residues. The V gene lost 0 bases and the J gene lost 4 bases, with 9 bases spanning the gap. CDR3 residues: CATSRDGSSYGYTF. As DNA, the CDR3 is TGTGCCACCAGCAGAGATGGTAGCAGCTATGGCTACACCTTC.